These 3 T cell receptor beta chains were all obtained from the same sample, sequenced in a study of cytotoxic CD8 clonotypes in ibrutinib-treated CLL. Method: immunoSEQ multiplex PCR; TCRdb's copy keeps in-frame clones and lacks some. The sample contains around 200,000 clones, about three quarters of which appear only once. The sequencing used PBMCs, collected after 12 months of ibrutinib treatment. The origin of the receptors is a human donor with chronic lymphocytic leukemia.

This rearrangement joins TRBV10-2 to TRBJ2-1, with 9 bases identical to TRBD2. Germline values: CDR1 WSHSY, CDR2 SAAADI. V lost 6 bases and J lost 6; bases outside the gene matches: 9. The CDR3 is 15 residues long. CDR3 residues: CASSRPAGGGNEQFF. The CDR3 DNA follows: TGCGCCAGCAGCCGTCCTGCGGGAGGGGGCAATGAGCAGTTCTTC.

V and J are TRBV7-2 and TRBJ2-7; 8 bases line up with TRBD2. The ends lost 1 base at V and 6 bases at J; junction bases unmatched: 8. The CDR3 spans 15 residues. Germline values: CDR1 SGHTA, CDR2 FQGNSA. In DNA, the CDR3 is TGTGCCAGCAGCTTAGGTCCAGCGGGAGCAGGCGAGCAGTACTTC. Its translation: CASSLGPAGAGEQYF. Full variable domain (rest looked up from reference TRBV7-2 and TRBJ2-7): GAGVSQSPSNKVTEKGKDVELRCDPISGHTALYWYRQSLGQGLEFLIYFQGNSAPDKSGLPSDRFSAERTGGSVSTLTIQRTQQEDSAVYLCASSLGPAGAGEQYFGPGTRLTVT.

This chain uses TRBV2 with TRBJ2-5, with 8 positions matching TRBD1. The CDR3 has 14 residues. The V and J ends lost 4 bases and 9 bases, in that order; junction bases with no gene match: 10. Germline V lookup: CDR1 SNHLY, CDR2 FYNNEI. This chain's CDR3 is CASSGQGIRFAQYF. The CDR3 bases are TGTGCCAGCAGTGGACAGGGGATTCGTTTCGCCCAGTACTTC.